This is a list of T cell receptor beta chains from one sample in a study of cytomegalovirus exposure and HLA in healthy donors. TCRdb's copy holds only in-frame clones and misses some; the assay was immunoSEQ multiplex PCR. Among 200,000 or so clones listed, 84% were seen once. Sequenced sample: PBMCs. The receptors shown here come from a young man in good health and CMV-seropositive. Each CDR3 is given with its conserved first and last residue. A D gene is named only where the DNA matches it firmly. A row's size may be missing; if present it is once, few, many or a size class.

clone size	J gene	D gene	V gene	CDR3 DNA	CDR3 protein
NA	TRBJ2-1	NA	TRBV7-6	TGTGCCAGCAGCTTAGAGTCTAGTTTGGAGCAGTTCTTC	CASSLESSLEQFF
NA	TRBJ1-1	NA	TRBV4-2	TGTGCCAGCAGCCAAGTGCCCGGCGGGGTGGTGAACACTGAAGCTTTCTTT	CASSQVPGGVVNTEAFF
NA	TRBJ1-2	NA	TRBV7-2	TGTGCCAGCAGCTCCAGGGGTATTCGGGGCTACACCTTC	CASSSRGIRGYTF
once	TRBJ2-3	TRBD1	TRBV27	TGTGCCAGCAGTTTGGGCAGGGGGCAAACAGATACGCAGTATTTT	CASSLGRGQTDTQYF
once	TRBJ1-5	NA	TRBV28	TGTGCCAGCAGTCCACAGGGTTCCAGTAATCAGCCCCAGCATTTT	CASSPQGSSNQPQHF
NA	TRBJ2-1	TRBD2	TRBV5-4	TGTGCCAGCAACCTCGGACCGGGACTAGCAACCTACAATGAGCAGTTCTTC	CASNLGPGLATYNEQFF
NA	TRBJ2-3	NA	TRBV30	TGTGCCTGGACCACAGCGAGGGCAGGGGTGGGTACGCAGTATTTT	CAWTTARAGVGTQYF
NA	TRBJ1-4	NA	TRBV15	TGTGCCACCGCTGGCAGCGTTGCTAATGAAAAACTGTTTTTT	CATAGSVANEKLFF
NA	TRBJ1-5	TRBD1	TRBV6-5	TGTGCCAGCAGTTCCCAGGGGGCAGGACAGCCCCAGCATTTT	CASSSQGAGQPQHF
NA	TRBJ1-2	NA	TRBV27	TGTGCCAGCAGTTTTCGGGGAGGGGACTATGGCTACACCTTC	CASSFRGGDYGYTF
NA	TRBJ2-3	NA	TRBV4-1	TGCGCCAGCAGCCAAGAAAGGGGGAGTAGGGCAGATACGCAGTATTTT	CASSQERGSRADTQYF